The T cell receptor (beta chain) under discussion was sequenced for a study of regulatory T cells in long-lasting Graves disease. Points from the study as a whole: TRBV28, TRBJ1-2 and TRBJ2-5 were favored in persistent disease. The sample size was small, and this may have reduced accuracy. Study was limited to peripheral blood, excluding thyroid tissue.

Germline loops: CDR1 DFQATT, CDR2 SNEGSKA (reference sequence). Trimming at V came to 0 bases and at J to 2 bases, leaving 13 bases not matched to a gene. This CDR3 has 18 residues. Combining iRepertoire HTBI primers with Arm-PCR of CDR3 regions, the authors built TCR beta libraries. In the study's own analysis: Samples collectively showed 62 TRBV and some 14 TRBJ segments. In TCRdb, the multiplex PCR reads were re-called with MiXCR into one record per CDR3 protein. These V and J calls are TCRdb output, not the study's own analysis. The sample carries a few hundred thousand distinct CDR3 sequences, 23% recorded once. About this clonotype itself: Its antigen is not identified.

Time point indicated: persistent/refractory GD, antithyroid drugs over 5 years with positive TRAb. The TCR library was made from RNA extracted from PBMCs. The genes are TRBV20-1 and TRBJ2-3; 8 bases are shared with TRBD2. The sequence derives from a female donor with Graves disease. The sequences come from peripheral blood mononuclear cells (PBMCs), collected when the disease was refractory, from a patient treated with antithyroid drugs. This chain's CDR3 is CSARDIRREDLFTDTQYF. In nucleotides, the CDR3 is TGCAGTGCTAGAGATATTAGGCGGGAGGACCTATTCACAGATACGCAGTATTTT.